This T cell receptor beta chain is drawn from a study of T cells in Graves' hyperthyroidism and ophthalmopathy. Amplification of TCR beta CDR3 regions used RNA as the template. HTBI primers were employed in a first-round RT-PCR of the TCR CDR3. TCRdb re-analysed the multiplex PCR reads in MiXCR, keeping a single row per CDR3 protein. This table has 530,000 or so distinct CDR3 sequences, around 46% appearing once. This clonotype has just one count. J was trimmed by 10 bases and V by 5 bases; bases with no gene match: 1. Germline assignment: CDR1 MNHNY and CDR2 SVGAGI (reference sequence). The CDR3 consists of 11 residues. Diagnoses were made from clinical symptoms, serum measures (thyroxine and TRAb), thyroid ultrasound and orbital computed tomography.

The sequence was obtained from a woman aged 18-29 years with Graves' hyperthyroidism. The sequenced material came from peripheral blood or thyroid tissue (not recorded which). The rearrangement uses TRBV6-6 and TRBJ2-5; 10 positions agree with TRBD2. Here the CDR3 reads CASSLAGVQYF. In DNA, the CDR3 is TGTGCCAGCAGTCTAGCGGGAGTCCAGTACTTC.